This T cell receptor beta chain was sequenced in a study of cytomegalovirus exposure and HLA in healthy donors (TCRdb year 2017). Study-wide context: According to an earlier analysis of several hundred of the donors, about 179 million T cells yielded approximately 120 million unique TCR beta sequences and more than 250 Gb of sequence data. In addition to the first cohort of 666 subjects, a separate validation cohort of 130 or so different subjects was used. A later analysis re-analyzed previously published TCR beta repertoires from 500 to 700 donors and added high-resolution HLA genotyping to study TCR occurrence patterns. Alongside the repertoire data, information on donor age, sex, ethnicity and CMV serostatus was compiled. The study was designed to test whether signatures of past pathogen exposure could be identified by cataloging public T cell receptors. Among the roughly 390 genotyped donors, under 90% belonged to the genetic ancestry cluster associated with self-reported Caucasian donors. In the later analysis, no new phenotypic data were used to find candidate immune exposures; instead, reliance was placed on TCR beta sequences and their occurrence across donors. About 300 gigabases of sequencing data and 70 million to 100 million unique TCR sequences were included in an early release covering roughly 700 HLA-typed donors. An earlier analysis of roughly 580 of the donors used high-throughput TCR beta sequencing to judge whether each TCR beta V gene segment behaved as functional or pseudogenic. The study combined high-throughput TCR immunosequencing, statistical association of individual TCRs with disease status, and machine learning to predict cytomegalovirus infection status. The number of donors typed differed by locus, with about 620-630 for A, B, C, DRB1 and DQB1, roughly 520 for DQA1, approximately 570 for DPA1, and under 490 for DPB1. Among about 410 genotyped donors of the cohort, an average of approximately 200,000 unique TCR beta nucleotide sequences was sequenced per donor, of which approximately 18% were non-productive. The T cell repertoires of 666 subjects were profiled by immunosequencing and related to cytomegalovirus serostatus. In a later genetic analysis, genome-wide SNP genotypes for about three fifths of the roughly 670 donors were used, and that subset was treated as a discovery cohort. All discovery cohort repertoires had been generated on a single sequencing platform. HLA typing covered class I and class II loci at four-digit resolution. A few DR-DQ haplotypes were treated as single units for association and clustering because of strong linkage in the cohort. What the authors observed across the whole study: According to a later analysis, most CMV-associated TCR beta chains appeared to be HLA-restricted, and the HLA associations seemed to be driven largely by CMV exposure. In an earlier analysis of under 600 of the donors, most TCR beta V segments were observed in productive rearrangements about 90% or about 30% of the time, broadly matching IMGT annotations. At a false discovery rate of 0.05, a later analysis linked 16,951 TCR beta sequences to specific HLA alleles. According to the authors, the approach could potentially be generalized to other disease states and immunological phenotypes. The sequencing pipeline was judged likely to have produced a cluster of highly shared sequence variants as a technical artifact. CMV serostatus was the only immune exposure information available for the cohort. A later analysis found that TCR association rates varied across HLA loci, with DRB1 alleles showing the most associated TCRs and HLA-C alleles the fewest. Because counts were too low, roughly 17 rarely observed V segments, including chromosome 9 orphons, were left out of the earlier analysis of about 500 of the donors. In vitro tests confirmed that a few of the cytomegalovirus-associated TCR beta chains recognize cytomegalovirus antigens. In the study, around 150 TCR beta chains were listed as associated with cytomegalovirus. Presence/absence analyses assumed roughly uniform sequencing depth across donors, an assumption that may not hold. The 87-base-pair reads could not distinguish some IMGT-functional V segments, including TRBV6-2 and TRBV6-3, so those segments were excluded. The classifier was reported to diagnose cytomegalovirus status with high specificity and sensitivity in both the original and validation cohorts. Because HLA typing was missing for some donors at each locus, association tests included only the typed subset. A later genetic analysis associated a missense DCLRE1C variant with V-gene and J-gene trimming of TCR beta chains, and an independent cohort replicated the association. In a later analysis, HLA-associated TCR beta chains showed more clonal expansion and lower generation probabilities than non-associated chains that were equally common. Linkage disequilibrium might explain the correlated functional status among segregating V segments, but an unknown experimental factor could not be excluded. In this cohort, only TCR beta chains were sequenced, and detectable features were limited by the absence of alpha or paired-chain data. When HLA alleles, especially DR and DQ, strongly co-occurred, attributing TCR associations to individual alleles was difficult. A further reported finding was that TCR beta sequences accurately predicted the HLA-A and HLA-B alleles for most subjects in the first cohort. According to a later analysis, parvovirus B19, influenza, CMV and Epstein-Barr virus appeared linked to several top co-occurrence clusters. Most TCR sequences were observed very rarely across donors, whereas some public TCRs were present in many individuals. According to a later genetic analysis, donors in an Asian-associated ancestry cluster had fewer N-insertions in productive TCRs than the roughly 660-donor mean.

Libraries were constructed by the immunoSEQ multiplex PCR assay. A mixture of 60 forward primers for TCR Vbeta segments and 13 reverse primers for TCR Jbeta segments was used in the multiplex PCR. The CDR3 region of rearranged TCR beta genes was amplified from genomic DNA with a multiplex PCR assay. On the Illumina HiSeq System, the amplified TCR beta libraries were sequenced as 87-base-pair reads. Processing in the source paper ran as follows. A later analysis counted tens of millions of unique TCR beta chains across the 666 repertoires, and around 12 million of these chains were shared by at least two donors. A nearest-neighbor algorithm error-corrected the raw reads and collapsed the reads into unique sequences, merging closely related sequences to remove PCR and sequencing errors. Alignment of CDR3 sequences to IMGT reference sequences was used to assign V, D and J gene segments. For a sequence to be retained, a match of at least six nucleotides was required to both a V gene segment and a J gene segment. Rearrangements were called productive when the CDR3 lacked stop codons and stayed in frame with V and J; all others were non-productive. Following IMGT convention, CDR3 was defined as the stretch from the second conserved V-encoded cysteine up to the conserved J-encoded phenylalanine. In an earlier analysis of more than 550 of the donors, sequences lacking an unambiguous match to a single V gene segment were excluded. In an earlier analysis of approximately 500 of the donors, a V segment was called functional when productive rearrangements were above 56.7%, and segregating when the standard deviation between donors exceeded 5%. A statistical classification framework was built for diagnosing cytomegalovirus status from the catalog of TCR beta chain sequences. In a later analysis, TCR nucleotide sequences were compared against IMGT/GENE-DB human TR gene sequences so that V and J genes could be assigned. In a later analysis, CDR3 sequences and most-parsimonious VDJ recombination scenarios were assigned using the TCRdist pipeline. A later analysis defined each TCR beta chain by its CDR3 amino acid sequence plus V-gene family, and excluded reads lacking a unique V-gene family. A later analysis removed nearly 600 highly shared, low-generation-probability nucleotide sequences to deal with suspected cross-contamination and a sequencing artifact. For each public chain, a later analysis derived a clonal expansion index from normalized ranks of inferred template counts within each repertoire. A later analysis computed generation probabilities with a VDJ recombination model fitted to out-of-frame rearrangements, and checked the results against IGoR. In a later analysis, TCR-TCR, TCR-HLA and TCR-CMV co-occurrence was scored with hypergeometric tests, and a repertoire-size bias correction was applied to TCR pairs. To estimate false discovery rates, a later analysis permuted the HLA or CMV assignments 20 times. A later analysis grouped co-occurring TCRs with DBSCAN, adding TCRdist sequence similarity when clustering within HLA-allele-positive subsets. Repertoires with fewer than 30,000 or more than 120,000 public chains were left out of co-occurrence clustering, as were five repertoires with anomalous nucleotide sharing. This is the immuneACCESS table as TCRdb keeps it, with only in-frame sequences that have V and J called. A part of the clones is gone; compared with another copy, unresolved V genes explain less than half, and the rest is unexplained. V and J calls and clone size are as listed in that table; D and trimming were resolved from the DNA. A total of about 300,000 clones appear in this sample, roughly 88% of them only once. Less than 4% of the sample rests with the top ten.

With respect to this clone: Its antigen is unknown. No much larger clonotype is one base removed from it; base qualities were not supplied. Other DNA sequences in this sample translate to the same CDR3.

The cohort comprised 670 or so healthy bone marrow donors. At the time of sampling, all cohort members were nominally healthy, though unrecorded immune exposures were likely present. The donor tested CMV seropositive and was one of the 289 seropositive cohort members. Every donor gave a peripheral blood sample, and the peripheral blood mononuclear cells from that sample were used for TCR beta sequencing. The Qiagen DNeasy Blood Extraction Kit was used to extract genomic DNA from the blood cell samples. The trim is 6 bases for V and 7 bases for J, with a gap of 21 bases between the germline ends. Taken from the germline V gene, the CDR1 and CDR2 loops are SGHVS and FNYEAQ. Measured from the cysteine to the phenylalanine, the CDR3 is 15 residues long. Just CDR3 DNA is preserved here, 45 bases in frame from base 1.

The rearrangement joined TRBV7-6 to TRBJ1-1, with a weak D call of TRBD1 (5 bases match). Sequenced material: PBMCs. This TCR derives from a man between 35 and 55 years old in good health and CMV-seropositive. The nucleotides read TGTGCCAGCAGTCTATTCGCAGGGATATTATTTGAAGCTTTCTTT. Translated, this gives CASSLFAGILFEAFF.